This T cell receptor (beta chain) was recovered during a study of T cells in Graves' hyperthyroidism and ophthalmopathy. Amplified TCR beta CDR3 regions derived from RNA transcripts. Carried out on the TCR CDR3, a first-round RT-PCR used the HTBI primer set. From the multiplex PCR reads, TCRdb called clonotypes with MiXCR, one entry per CDR3 protein. The repertoire holds some 700,000 distinct CDR3 sequences, with approximately 15% as singletons. The germline CDR1 and CDR2 sequences are MNHEY and SMNVEV (reference sequence). V was trimmed by 7 bases and J by 5 bases, leaving 12 bases between them. The CDR3 sequence is 13 residues long. The sample holds many counts of this clonotype.

The chain links TRBV27 to TRBJ2-1; D uncertain. This receptor was identified in a man aged 45-60 years with Graves' hyperthyroidism. Sequencing was performed on blood. DNA of the CDR3: TGTGCCAGCAAGAGGAACGAAAACAATGAGCAGTTCTTC. Its protein is CASKRNENNEQFF.